This is a list of T cell receptor beta chains from one sample in a study of blood T cell repertoires in COVID-19. Libraries were prepared by immunoSEQ multiplex PCR; TCRdb keeps only in-frame clonotypes and omits some of them. Of around 300,000 clones listed, 88% are singletons. Sequencing was done on a sample of PBMCs or T cells enriched from blood (not recorded which). All receptors come from a woman aged 45-65 years who had recovered from COVID-19. The CDR3 runs from the conserved cysteine through the conserved F or W. A D gene is named only where the DNA matches it firmly. Some rows mark clone size as missing; the rest say once, few, many or name a class of expanded clone.

j_call cdr3_length v_call clone_size d_call cdr3_aa cdr3_nt
TRBJ2-5 13 TRBV18 - TRBD1 CASSLGQQETQYF TGTGCCAGCTCCTTGGGACAGCAAGAGACCCAGTACTTC
TRBJ1-1 13 TRBV19 - TRBD1 CASINLRGTEAFF TGTGCCAGTATTAACCTCAGGGGGACTGAAGCTTTCTTT
TRBJ1-1 15 TRBV24-1 - - CATSGYKGVNTEAFF TGTGCCACCAGTGGTTATAAGGGAGTGAACACTGAAGCTTTCTTT
TRBJ2-7 15 TRBV11-2 - - CASSSLALVSYEQYF TGTGCCAGCAGCTCTCTAGCGCTTGTCTCCTACGAGCAGTACTTC
TRBJ1-5 16 TRBV15 - TRBD1 CATSRDRGTANQPQHF TGTGCCACCAGCAGAGATAGGGGGACAGCAAATCAGCCCCAGCATTTT
TRBJ2-3 15 TRBV19 - TRBD2 CASSIASGSGDTQYF TGTGCCAGTAGTATAGCTAGCGGGAGTGGGGATACGCAGTATTTT
TRBJ1-1 11 TRBV18 once - CASSPGGEAFF TGTGCCAGCTCACCCGGCGGAGAAGCTTTCTTT
TRBJ2-1 15 TRBV5-4 - - CASSFHGRGANEQFF TGTGCCAGCAGCTTTCATGGCAGGGGGGCCAATGAGCAGTTCTTC
TRBJ1-1 10 TRBV29-1 - - CSVDTGRAFF TGCAGCGTTGACACTGGGCGAGCTTTCTTT
TRBJ2-1 14 TRBV5-1 - - CASSLGGPGNEQFF TGCGCCAGCAGCTTGGGGGGGCCTGGAAATGAGCAGTTCTTC
TRBJ2-5 12 TRBV7-3 - - CASSRSGETQYF TGTGCCAGCAGCCGATCAGGGGAGACCCAGTACTTC
TRBJ1-1 13 TRBV12-3/TRBV12-4 - - CASRTPRVTEAFF TGTGCCAGCAGGACACCGAGGGTTACTGAAGCTTTCTTT
TRBJ2-1 15 TRBV7-2 once TRBD1 CASSSRQGSANEQFF TGTGCCAGCAGCTCTCGACAGGGGTCAGCCAATGAGCAGTTCTTC
TRBJ1-4 15 TRBV7-9 - - CASSKLTGSNEKLFF TGTGCCAGCAGCAAACTGACAGGAAGTAATGAAAAACTGTTTTTT
TRBJ1-5 17 TRBV19 once TRBD1 CASSIKGQANSNQPQHF TGTGCCAGTAGTATTAAGGGACAGGCTAATAGCAATCAGCCCCAGCATTTT
TRBJ2-1 16 TRBV24-1 - TRBD2 CATSDSREGRVNEQFF TGTGCCACCAGTGATTCACGGGAGGGCCGTGTCAATGAGCAGTTCTTC
TRBJ2-7 15 TRBV4-3 once - CASSQDSGRGYEQYF TGCGCCAGCAGCCAAGACTCCGGGAGAGGATACGAGCAGTACTTC
TRBJ2-4 16 TRBV27 - TRBD2 CASSSTGRPQRNIQYF TGTGCCAGCAGTTCTACCGGGAGGCCGCAGCGGAACATTCAGTACTTC
TRBJ2-3 13 TRBV24-1 - - CATRAGQTDTQYF TGTGCCACCAGAGCAGGACAGACAGATACGCAGTATTTT
TRBJ2-4 14 TRBV7-8 - - CASSLEGRKDIQYF TGTGCCAGCAGCTTAGAAGGCAGGAAAGACATTCAGTACTTC
TRBJ2-1 14 TRBV29-1 - TRBD2 CSVVAPSGSNEQFF TGCAGCGTTGTGGCCCCTAGCGGGAGCAATGAGCAGTTCTTC
TRBJ2-3 15 TRBV9 few - CASSATDGLTDTQYF TGTGCCAGCAGCGCGACTGACGGACTCACAGATACGCAGTATTTT
TRBJ2-1 14 TRBV29-1 - - CSVGGGTSYNEQFF TGCAGCGTTGGAGGCGGTACCTCCTACAATGAGCAGTTCTTC
TRBJ2-5 14 TRBV30 - - CAWSVNSGQETQYF TGTGCCTGGAGTGTAAACAGCGGCCAAGAGACCCAGTACTTC
TRBJ1-2 16 TRBV6-6 - - CASLLSGVKANYGYTF TGTGCCAGCCTCCTTTCAGGGGTCAAGGCTAACTATGGCTACACCTTC
TRBJ1-4 15 TRBV19 few - CASSINEPGKEKLFF TGTGCCAGTAGTATAAATGAACCGGGGAAAGAAAAACTGTTTTTT
TRBJ2-7 14 TRBV24-1 - TRBD2 CATSFSGSTYEQYF TGTGCCACCTCATTCAGCGGGAGTACCTACGAGCAGTACTTC
TRBJ1-2 15 TRBV7-8 once TRBD1 CASSRGTGQNYGYTF TGTGCCAGCAGCCGCGGGACAGGGCAGAACTATGGCTACACCTTC
TRBJ1-4 15 TRBV7-2 - - CASSLRGHANEKLFF TGTGCCAGCAGCTTAAGGGGACACGCTAATGAAAAACTGTTTTTT
TRBJ1-5 17 TRBV18 - - CASSPRGHLSDNQPQHF TGTGCCAGCTCACCACGGGGGCATCTAAGCGACAATCAGCCCCAGCATTTT
TRBJ2-1 17 TRBV6-2/TRBV6-3 - TRBD2 CASSRGSTSGRNNEQFF TGTGCCAGCAGTCGGGGTTCGACTAGCGGGAGAAACAATGAGCAGTTCTTC
TRBJ1-4 16 TRBV7-9 - - CASSLNGQATNEKLFF TGTGCCAGCAGCCTAAACGGACAAGCAACTAATGAAAAACTGTTTTTT
TRBJ2-2 14 TRBV19 - - CASRWGRNTGELFF TGTGCCAGTCGGTGGGGCAGAAACACCGGGGAGCTGTTTTTT
TRBJ2-7 15 TRBV27 - TRBD2 CASSPNSGFVYEQYF TGTGCCAGCAGTCCCAATAGCGGGTTCGTCTACGAGCAGTACTTC
TRBJ1-2 16 TRBV19 - TRBD1 CASTVILGTGNYGYTF TGTGCCAGTACCGTAATACTCGGGACAGGGAACTATGGCTACACCTTC
TRBJ1-2 14 TRBV24-1 - - CATGDRQTNYGYTF TGTGCCACCGGTGATCGACAGACCAACTATGGCTACACCTTC
TRBJ1-2 14 TRBV3-1/TRBV3-2 few TRBD1 CASSFRQGAYGYTF TGTGCCAGCAGCTTTCGACAGGGGGCGTATGGCTACACCTTC
TRBJ2-1 15 TRBV7-6 once TRBD2 CASSLVTSGPNEQFF TGTGCCAGCAGCTTAGTTACTAGCGGGCCCAATGAGCAGTTCTTC
TRBJ2-7 15 TRBV11-2 - TRBD1 CASSLEGTGVYEQYF TGTGCCAGCAGCTTAGAAGGGACAGGAGTGTACGAGCAGTACTTC
TRBJ2-5 13 TRBV30 - TRBD1 CAWGRDRVETQYF TGTGCCTGGGGCAGGGACAGAGTAGAGACCCAGTACTTC
TRBJ2-1 15 TRBV19 - - CASSIPDSSYNEQFF TGTGCCAGTAGTATTCCCGACAGTTCATACAATGAGCAGTTCTTC
TRBJ2-7 14 TRBV3-1/TRBV3-2 - TRBD2 CASSQTSDGSEQYF TGTGCCAGCAGCCAGACTAGCGATGGATCCGAGCAGTACTTC
TRBJ1-2 15 TRBV5-4 - - CASSLVGRGDYGYTF TGTGCCAGCAGCTTGGTAGGACGGGGGGACTATGGCTACACCTTC
TRBJ1-1 14 TRBV11-2 many TRBD1 CASSPGQGRSEAFF TGTGCCAGCAGCCCGGGACAGGGACGGTCTGAAGCTTTCTTT
TRBJ2-2 16 TRBV19 - TRBD1 CASSDDRVWNTGELFF TGTGCCAGTAGTGACGACAGGGTATGGAACACCGGGGAGCTGTTTTTT
TRBJ2-7 15 TRBV28 - TRBD2 CASIPYAGGPYEQYF TGTGCCAGCATTCCCTACGCGGGAGGCCCCTACGAGCAGTACTTC
TRBJ2-2 15 TRBV27 - - CASSSTGPNTGELFF TGTGCCAGCAGTTCGACAGGTCCCAACACCGGGGAGCTGTTTTTT
TRBJ1-1 16 TRBV5-5 - - CASSLVPLKEGTEAFF TGTGCCAGCAGCTTAGTCCCGCTTAAGGAGGGCACTGAAGCTTTCTTT
TRBJ1-5 15 TRBV9 - TRBD1 CASNKQGVSNQPQHF TGTGCCAGCAACAAACAGGGGGTGAGCAATCAGCCCCAGCATTTT
TRBJ2-4 18 TRBV5-1 few - CASSLGLGSLRAENIQYF TGCGCCAGCAGCTTGGGATTAGGGTCCCTCAGGGCGGAAAACATTCAGTACTTC
TRBJ2-1 16 TRBV3-1/TRBV3-2 - TRBD2 CASSHILAGTYNEQFF TGTGCCAGCAGCCACATACTAGCGGGTACCTACAATGAGCAGTTCTTC
TRBJ2-5 15 TRBV10-3 once - CAISDGQSEGETQYF TGTGCCATCAGTGATGGGCAGTCCGAGGGAGAGACCCAGTACTTC
TRBJ1-5 15 TRBV28 - TRBD1 CASSPGQALNQPQHF TGTGCCAGCAGCCCGGGACAGGCGCTCAATCAGCCCCAGCATTTT
TRBJ2-7 16 TRBV7-2 once TRBD2 CASSSSTASGSYEQYF TGTGCCAGCAGCTCATCCACGGCTAGCGGGTCCTACGAGCAGTACTTC